A single sample gave rise to the 11 T cell receptor beta chains below, sequenced in a study of blood T cells in healthy people across ages. For the second PCR, which ran for roughly 7 to 11 cycles, a sample-barcoded 5' primer and a J-beta primer mix were used. TCRdb re-called the 5' RACE reads with MiXCR, one entry per CDR3 protein. The sample gives about a million distinct CDR3 sequences, 45% to 60% of which show up once; around 21% is in the top ten. What was sequenced was blood. The source is a woman in her fifties or sixties in good health.

This clonotype was seen a few times. This chain joins TRBV18 and TRBJ2-5; tentative D call: TRBD2 (5 bases). In germline, CDR1 is KGHSH, CDR2 LQKENI. The CDR3 totals 14 residues. Between the trimmed V and J ends, which lost 3 bases and 3 bases, there was a span of 11 bases. CDR3 in amino acids: CASSPQIGKETQYF. The CDR3 nucleotides are TGTGCCAGCTCACCCCAGATCGGGAAAGAGACCCAGTACTTC.

This sequence joins TRBV11-2 and TRBJ2-1; D is possibly TRBD2 (5 bases). The V gene's germline CDR1 is SGHAT and CDR2 FQNNGV. Deletions cut 5 bases from V and 6 bases from J, with 11 bases between. The CDR3 is 13 residues long. The CDR3 sequence is CASSVAGINEQFF. CDR3 nucleotide sequence: TGTGCCAGCAGCGTGGCCGGGATCAATGAGCAGTTCTTC.

The V and J genes are TRBV29-1 and TRBJ1-2; a possible D gene is TRBD1 (6 bases). Germline assignment: CDR1 SQVTM and CDR2 ANQGSEA. The CDR3 consists of 15 residues. V shed 6 bases and J shed 3 bases, with 20 bases lying between them. Here the CDR3 reads CSVGARRGRHYGYTF. The CDR3 DNA is TGCAGCGTCGGGGCGAGGCGGGGGCGTCACTATGGCTACACCTTC.

This chain joins TRBV28 and TRBJ2-1, with 7 bases identical to TRBD1. The CDR3 is 14 residues long. Looked up from germline, CDR1 is MDHEN and CDR2 is SYDVKM. Losses at the gene ends were 6 bases for V and 6 bases for J; bases not matched to a gene: 8. CDR3 residues: CASRLQGVGNEQFF. CDR3 bases: TGTGCCAGCAGGCTTCAGGGGGTCGGCAATGAGCAGTTCTTC.

V is TRBV4-2 and J is TRBJ2-7; 10 bases fit TRBD1. Germline V lookup: CDR1 LGHNA, CDR2 YNFKEQ. Trimming removed 4 bases from V and 3 bases from J; junction bases left unmatched: 15. This CDR3 is 18 amino acids long. Written as DNA, the CDR3 is TGTGCCAGCAGCCCAGCCGACAGGGGGCCAGAATTCCTCTACGAGCAGTACTTC. Its translation is CASSPADRGPEFLYEQYF.

This clonotype was seen a handful of times. The chain employs TRBV20-1 and TRBJ2-1, with 7 nucleotides matching TRBD2. Germline CDR1 and CDR2: DFQATT and SNEGSKA (reference sequence). J gave up 3 bases and V 7 bases, and 15 bases lay outside the gene matches. The CDR3 consists of 16 residues. CDR3 in amino acids: CSVPPVSGRFYNEQFF. CDR3 coding DNA: TGCAGTGTCCCTCCTGTATCCGGGAGGTTCTACAATGAGCAGTTCTTC.

This clonotype was observed a handful of times. V usage is TRBV7-9 and J usage is TRBJ1-5, with D uncertain. This CDR3 spans 16 amino acids. V was clipped by 0 bases and J by 7 bases, with 16 bases between them. The V gene's germline CDR1 is SEHNR and CDR2 FQNEAQ (reference sequence). Here the CDR3 reads CASSLALPTQWQPQHF. The DNA for the CDR3 is TGTGCCAGCAGCTTAGCGCTACCGACACAATGGCAGCCCCAGCATTTT.

There are a few counts of this clonotype. The chain employs TRBV5-1 and TRBJ2-7; D possibly corresponds to TRBD1 (5 bases). The V end was cut by 2 bases, the J end by 3 bases, with 12 bases between. The CDR3 loop spans 14 amino acids. Germline V gene lookup returns CDR1 SGHRS and CDR2 YFSETQ. CDR3 amino acids: CASSFDLGLYEQYF. CDR3 sequence (DNA): TGCGCCAGCAGCTTCGATTTGGGGCTCTACGAGCAGTACTTC.

In regard to this clonotype: Compared with germline, one end of the junction differs, possibly owing to a read error. The genes are TRBV18 and TRBJ1-1; 8 bases are a match to TRBD1. This CDR3 is built from 14 residues. The germline V gene encodes CDR1 KGHSH and CDR2 LQKENI. CDR3: CASSAGQANTETFF. The CDR3 coding sequence is TGTGCCAGCTCCGCGGGACAGGCGAACACTGAAACTTTCTTT. Full variable domain (remainder filled in from reference TRBV18 and TRBJ1-1): NAGVMQNPRHLVRRRGQEARLRCSPMKGHSHVYWYRQLPEEGLKFMVYLQKENIIDESGMPKERFSAEFPKEGPSILRIQQVVRGDSAAYFCASSAGQANTETFFGQGTRLTVV.

The chain uses TRBV28 and TRBJ2-4; D gene unclear. Trimming took off 6 bases at V and 1 base at J, with 4 bases between the two ends. The CDR3 totals 12 residues. Looked up from germline, CDR1 is MDHEN and CDR2 is SYDVKM. The CDR3: CASRNAKNIQYF. CDR3 nucleotide sequence: TGTGCCAGCAGGAACGCCAAAAACATTCAGTACTTC.

The V and J genes are TRBV28 and TRBJ2-7; TRBD2 might be the D (6 bases). This CDR3 spans 14 amino acids. Germline CDR1 reads MDHEN; CDR2 reads SYDVKM. V was clipped by 5 bases and J by 1 base, with 12 bases between them. DNA of the CDR3: TGTGCCAGCAGTCCGCGGGGCAGATCCTACGAGCAGTACTTC. As protein: CASSPRGRSYEQYF.